This T cell receptor (beta chain) stems from a study of glioma-infiltrating T cells. The CDR3 covers 14 residues. J gave up 8 bases and V 6 bases, and 12 bases lay outside the gene matches. CDR1 and CDR2 (germline): ENHRY, SYGVKD. Concerning this clonotype: Its antigen is not known.

Study observations and caveats: CDR3 overlap between tissue and blood was very small. Non-neoplastic patients had below-expected tissue-blood divergence, while all gliomas exceeded expectation.

Amplification of TCR alpha and beta CDR3 regions from RNA used iRepertoire nested multiplex PCR. One-step reverse transcription and amplification started from approximately 100-400 ng of tissue mRNA or PBMC total RNA. TCRdb recomputed calls from the multiplex PCR reads with MiXCR, one row per CDR3 protein. The table records some 190,000 distinct CDR3 sequences, 32% of them present only once. The J gene is TRBJ1-2, the V gene TRBV10-3; 7 nucleotides agree with TRBD1. What was sequenced was glioma tissue, nonneoplastic brain tissue, or PBMCs (not recorded which). This TCR came from a human donor with low-grade glioma or glioblastoma, undergoing nonglioma brain surgery, or in good health (not recorded which). In DNA, the CDR3 is TGTGCCATCAGCCAAAAGGGGGCGGTTATGGGCTACACCTTC. Translated: CAISQKGAVMGYTF.